Listed below are T cell receptor beta chains from one sample, sequenced in a study of blood T cell repertoires in COVID-19. The method was immunoSEQ multiplex PCR; TCRdb's version includes in-frame clones alone and lacks a portion of them. The table lists about 360,000 clones, more than 75% of them singletons. The material sequenced was peripheral blood. These receptor sequences come from a human donor in a cohort sampled during active COVID-19. Each CDR3 is given with its conserved first and last residue. Fields, in order: J gene, V gene, D gene, clone size, CDR3 protein, CDR3 DNA. A D gene is named only where the DNA matches it firmly. Rows may omit the clone size; those that give it use once, few, many or a size class.

J gene: TRBJ2-1; V gene: TRBV12-3/TRBV12-4; D gene: NA; clone size: NA; CDR3 protein: CANSQTGNEQFF; CDR3 DNA: TGTGCCAACAGTCAAACAGGGAATGAGCAGTTCTTC
J gene: TRBJ2-7; V gene: TRBV5-4; D gene: TRBD2; clone size: once; CDR3 protein: CASSLTSGGTFWRQYF; CDR3 DNA: TGTGCCAGCAGCCTGACTAGCGGGGGTACTTTTTGGAGGCAGTACTTC
J gene: TRBJ2-3; V gene: TRBV4-1; D gene: TRBD2; clone size: NA; CDR3 protein: CASSPGLAGLIGTDTQYF; CDR3 DNA: TGCGCCAGCAGCCCCGGACTAGCGGGATTAATTGGCACAGATACGCAGTATTTT
J gene: TRBJ2-3; V gene: TRBV3-1/TRBV3-2; D gene: NA; clone size: once; CDR3 protein: CASSQGAVSDTQYF; CDR3 DNA: TGTGCCAGCAGCCAAGGGGCCGTCTCAGATACGCAGTATTTT
J gene: TRBJ2-1; V gene: TRBV5-1; D gene: NA; clone size: NA; CDR3 protein: CASSFDLVRGANEQFF; CDR3 DNA: TGCGCCAGCAGCTTTGATCTGGTACGGGGGGCCAATGAGCAGTTCTTC
J gene: TRBJ2-7; V gene: TRBV24-1; D gene: NA; clone size: NA; CDR3 protein: CATSALGRTGNYEQYF; CDR3 DNA: TGTGCCACCAGTGCCCTTGGTAGAACCGGGAACTACGAGCAGTACTTC
J gene: TRBJ2-1; V gene: TRBV5-5; D gene: TRBD2; clone size: NA; CDR3 protein: CASSLLAGTYNEQFF; CDR3 DNA: TGTGCCAGCAGCTTGCTAGCGGGAACCTACAATGAGCAGTTCTTC
J gene: TRBJ1-4; V gene: TRBV5-1; D gene: TRBD1; clone size: once; CDR3 protein: CASSPGHRGRDEKLFF; CDR3 DNA: TGCGCCAGCAGCCCCGGACACAGGGGGCGAGATGAAAAACTGTTTTTT
J gene: TRBJ1-5; V gene: TRBV28; D gene: NA; clone size: NA; CDR3 protein: CASSPGGVEQPQHF; CDR3 DNA: TGTGCCAGCAGCCCCGGCGGGGTGGAGCAGCCCCAGCATTTT
J gene: TRBJ1-3; V gene: TRBV9; D gene: NA; clone size: NA; CDR3 protein: CASSVGHSGNTIYF; CDR3 DNA: TGTGCCAGCAGCGTTGGGCACTCTGGAAACACCATATATTTT
J gene: TRBJ1-5; V gene: TRBV5-6; D gene: NA; clone size: NA; CDR3 protein: CASSPWESSNQPQHF; CDR3 DNA: TGTGCCAGCAGCCCTTGGGAGAGTAGCAATCAGCCCCAGCATTTT
J gene: TRBJ1-5; V gene: TRBV6-5; D gene: NA; clone size: NA; CDR3 protein: CASRKSGTQNQPQHF; CDR3 DNA: TGTGCCAGCAGGAAAAGCGGGACACAAAATCAGCCCCAGCATTTT
J gene: TRBJ2-5; V gene: TRBV10-3; D gene: TRBD1; clone size: NA; CDR3 protein: CAISDGQGETQYF; CDR3 DNA: TGTGCCATCAGTGACGGACAGGGGGAGACCCAGTACTTC
J gene: TRBJ2-1; V gene: TRBV25-1; D gene: TRBD2; clone size: NA; CDR3 protein: CASRVAGGANEQFF; CDR3 DNA: TGTGCCAGCAGGGTAGCGGGTGGGGCGAATGAGCAGTTCTTC
J gene: TRBJ1-2; V gene: TRBV6-5; D gene: NA; clone size: NA; CDR3 protein: CASSKTGYGYTF; CDR3 DNA: TGTGCCAGCAGTAAGACGGGTTATGGCTACACCTTC
J gene: TRBJ1-1; V gene: TRBV5-6; D gene: TRBD1; clone size: NA; CDR3 protein: CASSSTTGGNTEAFF; CDR3 DNA: TGTGCCAGCAGCTCCACGACAGGGGGTAACACTGAAGCTTTCTTT
J gene: TRBJ1-5; V gene: TRBV6-5; D gene: TRBD1; clone size: NA; CDR3 protein: CASKNSRGHQPQHF; CDR3 DNA: TGTGCCAGCAAGAATTCCAGGGGGCATCAGCCCCAGCATTTT
J gene: TRBJ2-5; V gene: TRBV20-1; D gene: TRBD2; clone size: NA; CDR3 protein: CSVRGGETQYF; CDR3 DNA: TGCAGTGTTAGGGGAGGGGAGACCCAGTACTTC
J gene: TRBJ2-3; V gene: TRBV7-9; D gene: NA; clone size: NA; CDR3 protein: CASSSLVGADTQYF; CDR3 DNA: TGTGCCAGCAGCTCTCTGGTCGGGGCAGATACGCAGTATTTT
J gene: TRBJ1-5; V gene: TRBV28; D gene: TRBD1; clone size: NA; CDR3 protein: CATGGPQHF; CDR3 DNA: TGTGCCACAGGGGGGCCCCAGCATTTT
J gene: TRBJ2-2; V gene: TRBV7-2; D gene: NA; clone size: NA; CDR3 protein: CASSSYLAGELFF; CDR3 DNA: TGTGCCAGCAGCTCGTACCTAGCGGGGGAGCTGTTTTTT
J gene: TRBJ2-3; V gene: TRBV5-1; D gene: NA; clone size: NA; CDR3 protein: CASSLVGGGDTQYF; CDR3 DNA: TGCGCCAGCAGCTTGGTGGGAGGAGGTGATACGCAGTATTTT
J gene: TRBJ1-3; V gene: TRBV18; D gene: NA; clone size: NA; CDR3 protein: CASSPRGSGNTIYF; CDR3 DNA: TGTGCCAGCTCACCCCGGGGCTCTGGAAACACCATATATTTT
J gene: TRBJ2-7; V gene: TRBV20-1; D gene: NA; clone size: NA; CDR3 protein: CSASWRGGSYEQYF; CDR3 DNA: TGCAGTGCTAGTTGGAGGGGGGGATCCTACGAGCAGTACTTC
J gene: TRBJ1-1; V gene: TRBV30; D gene: NA; clone size: NA; CDR3 protein: CAWADSFTEAFF; CDR3 DNA: TGTGCCTGGGCGGACAGCTTCACTGAAGCTTTCTTT
J gene: TRBJ2-5; V gene: TRBV6-5; D gene: TRBD2; clone size: NA; CDR3 protein: CASGREREQETQYF; CDR3 DNA: TGTGCCAGCGGTCGGGAGCGGGAGCAAGAGACCCAGTACTTC
J gene: TRBJ2-1; V gene: TRBV3-1/TRBV3-2; D gene: NA; clone size: NA; CDR3 protein: CASSQLVEDEQFF; CDR3 DNA: TGTGCCAGCAGCCAGTTGGTCGAGGATGAGCAGTTCTTC
J gene: TRBJ2-1; V gene: TRBV6-6; D gene: TRBD2; clone size: once; CDR3 protein: CASKEREWVNEQFF; CDR3 DNA: TGTGCCAGCAAGGAGCGGGAGTGGGTTAATGAGCAGTTCTTC
J gene: TRBJ1-1; V gene: TRBV12-3/TRBV12-4; D gene: NA; clone size: NA; CDR3 protein: CASSLGGGRIAFF; CDR3 DNA: TGTGCCAGCAGTCTCGGGGGGGGTAGAATAGCTTTCTTT
J gene: TRBJ1-2; V gene: TRBV23-1; D gene: NA; clone size: NA; CDR3 protein: CASSQSIQGETNYGYTF; CDR3 DNA: TGCGCCAGCAGTCAATCAATACAGGGAGAGACTAACTATGGCTACACCTTC
J gene: TRBJ1-1; V gene: TRBV3-1/TRBV3-2; D gene: NA; clone size: NA; CDR3 protein: CASSQDGNTEAFF; CDR3 DNA: TGTGCCAGCAGCCAAGACGGGAACACTGAAGCTTTCTTT
J gene: TRBJ1-1; V gene: TRBV4-2; D gene: TRBD1; clone size: NA; CDR3 protein: CASSQEGKGATEAFF; CDR3 DNA: TGTGCCAGCAGCCAAGAAGGAAAGGGGGCGACGGAAGCTTTCTTT
J gene: TRBJ2-7; V gene: TRBV10-3; D gene: TRBD2; clone size: NA; CDR3 protein: CAISGLTSGRADSYEQYF; CDR3 DNA: TGTGCCATCAGTGGACTGACTAGCGGGAGGGCCGATTCCTACGAGCAGTACTTC
J gene: TRBJ1-5; V gene: TRBV19; D gene: TRBD1; clone size: few; CDR3 protein: CASSTKQGFGNQPQHF; CDR3 DNA: TGTGCCAGTAGTACAAAACAGGGGTTCGGCAATCAGCCCCAGCATTTT
J gene: TRBJ1-1; V gene: TRBV2; D gene: TRBD1; clone size: NA; CDR3 protein: CASSVFRGSSPEAFF; CDR3 DNA: TGTGCCAGCAGTGTATTCAGGGGGAGCAGCCCTGAAGCTTTCTTT
J gene: TRBJ2-7; V gene: TRBV27; D gene: NA; clone size: NA; CDR3 protein: CASSFSGGWDVEQYF; CDR3 DNA: TGTGCCAGCAGTTTCTCCGGAGGGTGGGATGTCGAGCAGTACTTC
J gene: TRBJ1-5; V gene: TRBV30; D gene: TRBD1; clone size: NA; CDR3 protein: CAWSTGGHQPQHF; CDR3 DNA: TGTGCCTGGAGTACAGGGGGTCATCAGCCCCAGCATTTT
J gene: TRBJ2-7; V gene: TRBV7-8; D gene: NA; clone size: NA; CDR3 protein: CASSLRAYEQYF; CDR3 DNA: TGTGCCAGCAGCCTTCGAGCCTACGAGCAGTACTTC
J gene: TRBJ1-3; V gene: TRBV7-2; D gene: NA; clone size: NA; CDR3 protein: CASSFERGRGNTIYF; CDR3 DNA: TGTGCCAGCAGTTTCGAAAGGGGAAGAGGAAACACCATATATTTT
J gene: TRBJ1-3; V gene: TRBV5-1; D gene: NA; clone size: NA; CDR3 protein: CASSLVGGSGNTIYF; CDR3 DNA: TGCGCCAGCAGCTTGGTAGGGGGATCTGGAAACACCATATATTTT
J gene: TRBJ2-1; V gene: TRBV2; D gene: TRBD2; clone size: NA; CDR3 protein: CASYSGGLNEQFF; CDR3 DNA: TGTGCCAGTTATAGCGGGGGCCTGAATGAGCAGTTCTTC
J gene: TRBJ1-2; V gene: TRBV19; D gene: NA; clone size: NA; CDR3 protein: CASSQYSGRMYGYTF; CDR3 DNA: TGTGCCAGTAGCCAATACTCGGGGAGGATGTATGGCTACACCTTC
J gene: TRBJ2-1; V gene: TRBV5-5; D gene: TRBD1; clone size: NA; CDR3 protein: CASSLTGAGTLLASEQFF; CDR3 DNA: TGTGCCAGCAGCTTGACAGGGGCCGGGACGCTATTGGCCAGTGAGCAGTTCTTC
J gene: TRBJ1-1; V gene: TRBV28; D gene: NA; clone size: once; CDR3 protein: CASSLGGSTEAFF; CDR3 DNA: TGTGCCAGCAGTTTGGGAGGGAGCACTGAAGCTTTCTTT
J gene: TRBJ2-1; V gene: TRBV19; D gene: NA; clone size: NA; CDR3 protein: CASSIVGRVTYNEQFF; CDR3 DNA: TGTGCCAGTAGTATAGTAGGCAGGGTAACCTACAATGAGCAGTTCTTC
J gene: TRBJ2-1; V gene: TRBV7-3; D gene: NA; clone size: NA; CDR3 protein: CASSLDSDEQFF; CDR3 DNA: TGTGCCAGCAGCTTGGACAGCGATGAGCAGTTCTTC
J gene: TRBJ2-5; V gene: TRBV30; D gene: NA; clone size: NA; CDR3 protein: CAWKSGDQETQYF; CDR3 DNA: TGTGCCTGGAAGTCGGGAGATCAAGAGACCCAGTACTTC
J gene: TRBJ2-3; V gene: TRBV15; D gene: NA; clone size: NA; CDR3 protein: CATSRDPGDTQYF; CDR3 DNA: TGTGCCACCAGCAGAGATCCAGGGGATACGCAGTATTTT
J gene: TRBJ2-7; V gene: TRBV5-6; D gene: TRBD1; clone size: NA; CDR3 protein: CASSLLRQGSSYEQYF; CDR3 DNA: TGTGCCAGCAGCCTACTACGACAGGGTTCGTCCTACGAGCAGTACTTC
J gene: TRBJ2-7; V gene: TRBV5-1; D gene: NA; clone size: NA; CDR3 protein: CASSLNRVQAEQYF; CDR3 DNA: TGCGCCAGCAGCCTGAACAGGGTCCAGGCCGAGCAGTACTTC
J gene: TRBJ1-2; V gene: TRBV2; D gene: TRBD1; clone size: NA; CDR3 protein: CASRPRTGPNYGYTF; CDR3 DNA: TGTGCCAGCAGGCCCCGGACAGGGCCTAACTATGGCTACACCTTC
J gene: TRBJ2-5; V gene: TRBV28; D gene: TRBD1; clone size: NA; CDR3 protein: CASSSQDRRETQYF; CDR3 DNA: TGTGCCAGCAGTTCCCAGGACAGGAGAGAGACCCAGTACTTC
J gene: TRBJ2-1; V gene: TRBV5-8; D gene: TRBD2; clone size: NA; CDR3 protein: CASSSGLADSYNEQFF; CDR3 DNA: TGTGCCAGCAGCTCAGGACTAGCGGACTCCTACAATGAGCAGTTCTTC
J gene: TRBJ1-1; V gene: TRBV27; D gene: NA; clone size: NA; CDR3 protein: CASSLLGGNTEAFF; CDR3 DNA: TGTGCCAGCAGTCTACTAGGTGGGAACACTGAAGCTTTCTTT
J gene: TRBJ1-1; V gene: TRBV2; D gene: NA; clone size: NA; CDR3 protein: CASSDRVGNTEAFF; CDR3 DNA: TGTGCCAGCAGTGACAGGGTTGGGAACACTGAAGCTTTCTTT
J gene: TRBJ2-7; V gene: TRBV19; D gene: TRBD2; clone size: once; CDR3 protein: CASSGGLAGPYSSYEQYF; CDR3 DNA: TGTGCCAGTAGTGGTGGACTAGCGGGGCCTTATTCGAGCTACGAGCAGTACTTC
J gene: TRBJ2-7; V gene: TRBV2; D gene: NA; clone size: NA; CDR3 protein: CAGSPQPHSYEQYF; CDR3 DNA: TGTGCCGGCTCCCCACAACCTCACTCCTACGAGCAGTACTTC
J gene: TRBJ1-1; V gene: TRBV5-1; D gene: TRBD1; clone size: NA; CDR3 protein: CASRFRGQGANTEAFF; CDR3 DNA: TGCGCCAGCAGGTTTAGGGGACAGGGGGCGAACACTGAAGCTTTCTTT
J gene: TRBJ1-1; V gene: TRBV28; D gene: NA; clone size: NA; CDR3 protein: CASSLVGHTEAFF; CDR3 DNA: TGTGCCAGCAGTTTGGTGGGGCACACTGAAGCTTTCTTT